The text below deals with one T cell receptor (beta chain). The antigen is unknown. The data were taken from a study of CXCR3-negative and CXCR3-positive naive CD8 T cells. Overall study findings and caveats: CXCR3 expression dropped partially after cryopreservation, and most assays relied on fresh PBMCs. Hydrophobicity of TRB CDR3s was greater in CXCR3-positive naive cells than in CXCR3-negative naive cells. Naive cells used TRBV-TRBJ genes in much the same way whether CXCR3-negative or CXCR3-positive; memory cells did not.

Through 5' RACE with UMI labels, the TRB cDNA libraries were prepared. After re-calling the 5' RACE reads, TCRdb lists one entry per CDR3 protein, DNA absent. The sample totals 75,000 to 100,000 distinct CDR3 sequences. CD45RO-CCR7+CD27+CD95- marked naive CD8+ T cells. This CDR3 comprises 13 residues. CDR1 is SGHNT, CDR2 YYREEE, per germline (reference sequence). The clonotype was recovered from a human donor in good health. Some clones in this sample may be carry-over from other donors' samples. This chain links TRBV5-4 with TRBJ2-5; TCRdb gives TRBD1 as the D gene, but with no DNA this cannot be confirmed. Sequenced input: naive CXCR3+ CD8+ T cells from blood. Subset defined: CD45RO-CCR7+CD27+CD95- naive CD8+ T cells expressing CXCR3 (TNR3+). CDR3 sequence: CASSLGSPGFQYF. The complete variable domain, with remaining parts taken from reference TRBV5-4 and TRBJ2-5, reads ETGVTQSPTHLIKTRGQQVTLRCSSQSGHNTVSWYQQALGQGPQFIFQYYREEENGRGNFPPRFSGLQFPNYSSELNVNALELDDSALYLCASSLGSPGFQYFGPGTRLLVL.